This T cell receptor beta chain was sequenced in a study of T-cell memory formation after mild COVID-19. About the study: TCR clusters largely stayed donor specific. General study findings and limits: CD4+ clones that contracted lay mainly in CM and EM; CD8+ ones lay in EMRA. Clones shrinking from day 15 to 85 showed even CD4/CD8 mixes; later expanders tilted CD4+.

Germline V gene data show CDR1 as DFQATT and CDR2 as SNEGSKA (reference sequence). This CDR3 has 14 amino acids. The V segment lost 6 bases and the J segment 3 bases; nucleotides outside the gene matches: 8. This clonotype was detected ten times or more. What it binds is not known. One entry per CDR3 protein, called by TCRdb with MiXCR from the 5' RACE reads. Of about 200,000 distinct CDR3 sequences in the sample, 9.5% to 10% were seen once. This clonotype was sampled from a man aged 18 to 30 who had mild COVID-19 (a few samples of this study predate the infection). Cell type and time point are not known. The source material was PBMCs or a T cell subset sorted from them (not recorded which). The chain combines TRBV20-1 with TRBJ2-3, with TRBD2 matching 8 bases. This chain's CDR3 is CSALAGGATDTQYF. CDR3 nucleotide sequence: TGCAGTGCCCTCGCCGGGGGGGCAACAGATACGCAGTATTTT.